This TCR beta chain came from a study of identifying expanded T cells in peripheral blood. Whole-study findings and limits: Differentially abundant clones: about 1.3 between replicates, 15 to 17 at roughly 13 days, approximately 18 at four.

CDR1 MNHNS and CDR2 SASEGT come from the germline V gene. CDR3 length: 12 amino acids. Unmatched junction bases numbered 0, after V lost 6 bases and J lost 7 bases. Worth noting for this clone: Its antigen remains unidentified.

During the collection period, no donor immune events like infections were recorded. Profiled with immunoSEQ multiplex PCR; TCRdb holds only in-frame clones, not every one. The table includes fewer than 130,000 clones, around 89% detected once. The sample was blood. This clonotype originated in a person aged 18-69 years in good health. This chain links TRBV6-1 with TRBJ1-3, with TRBD1 identical over 10 bases. This CDR3 reads CASRTGGNTIYF. DNA for the CDR3: TGTGCCAGCAGGACAGGGGGCAACACCATATATTTT.